These T cell receptor beta chains were read from a single sample in a study of identical twins. TCRdb re-called the 5' RACE reads with MiXCR, one entry per CDR3 protein. This table has approximately 630,000 distinct CDR3 sequences, about 7% appearing once. The same specimen was also included in a second study, on yellow fever vaccine responses in identical twins.

The source material was PBMCs. These receptors came from a woman aged 18-30 years in good health. The CDR3 runs from the conserved cysteine through the conserved F or W. D genes are given only for firm matches. Some rows mark clone size as missing; the rest say once, few, many or name a class of expanded clone.

size: once; J: TRBJ2-4; V: TRBV12-5; D: TRBD1; CDR3: CASGLGTGDIQYF; DNA: TGTGCTAGTGGTTTGGGGACAGGAGACATTCAGTACTTC
size: many; J: TRBJ2-3; V: TRBV5-1; D: TRBD2; CDR3: CASSFRGGEGTDTQYF; DNA: TGCGCCAGCAGCTTCCGGGGGGGGGAAGGGACAGATACGCAGTATTTT
size: many; J: TRBJ2-1; V: TRBV7-2; D: TRBD2; CDR3: CASSLTRTSGKGMDEQFF; DNA: TGTGCCAGCAGCTTAACGAGGACTAGCGGGAAGGGAATGGATGAGCAGTTCTTC
size: -; J: TRBJ2-7; V: TRBV20-1; D: -; CDR3: CSARDSRAVWRPEQYF; DNA: TGCAGTGCTAGAGATTCAAGGGCGGTCTGGAGGCCCGAGCAGTACTTC
size: few; J: TRBJ1-6; V: TRBV9; D: TRBD1; CDR3: CASSPQGTGAPLHF; DNA: TGTGCCAGCAGCCCGCAGGGGACAGGAGCACCCCTCCACTTT
size: -; J: TRBJ2-7; V: TRBV7-2; D: TRBD1; CDR3: CASSLTQGIGYEQYF; DNA: TGTGCCAGCAGCTTGACACAGGGGATCGGGTACGAGCAGTACTTC
size: few; J: TRBJ2-1; V: TRBV27; D: -; CDR3: CASSWTESHNEQFF; DNA: TGTGCCAGCAGTTGGACAGAGTCTCACAATGAGCAGTTCTTC
size: many; J: TRBJ2-2; V: TRBV29-1; D: -; CDR3: CSVGLASNTGELFF; DNA: TGCAGCGTTGGGCTAGCGTCGAACACCGGGGAGCTGTTTTTT
size: many; J: TRBJ2-5; V: TRBV29-1; D: -; CDR3: CSVERGEDSWETQYF; DNA: TGCAGCGTTGAACGGGGTGAGGACTCTTGGGAGACCCAGTACTTC
size: many; J: TRBJ2-7; V: TRBV5-1; D: TRBD1; CDR3: CASSLTGVGTYEQYF; DNA: TGCGCCAGCAGCTTAACAGGGGTAGGGACCTACGAGCAGTACTTC
size: few; J: TRBJ1-1; V: TRBV20-1; D: TRBD1; CDR3: CSAPLTGGTEAFF; DNA: TGCAGTGCCCCGCTGACAGGGGGCACTGAAGCTTTCTTT
size: few; J: TRBJ2-7; V: TRBV12-3/TRBV12-4; D: TRBD1; CDR3: CASTLGGQGRGEQYF; DNA: TGTGCCAGCACCTTGGGGGGACAGGGAAGGGGCGAGCAGTACTTC
size: -; J: TRBJ1-1; V: TRBV19; D: -; CDR3: CASSIAGTANTEAFF; DNA: TGTGCCAGTAGTATAGCCGGGACGGCGAACACTGAAGCTTTCTTT
size: -; J: TRBJ1-1; V: TRBV10-3; D: -; CDR3: CAISASVQNTEAFF; DNA: TGTGCCATCAGTGCTTCGGTCCAGAACACTGAAGCTTTCTTT
size: many; J: TRBJ2-1; V: TRBV7-8; D: TRBD2; CDR3: CASSLLAGVIYEQFF; DNA: TGTGCCAGCAGCCTACTAGCGGGAGTTATCTATGAGCAGTTCTTC
size: -; J: TRBJ2-2; V: TRBV12-3/TRBV12-4; D: -; CDR3: CASSTSIGGGELFF; DNA: TGTGCCAGCAGCACTAGCATAGGTGGCGGGGAGCTGTTTTTT
size: -; J: TRBJ2-1; V: TRBV15; D: TRBD1; CDR3: CATSREGTGSNEQFF; DNA: TGTGCCACCAGCAGAGAGGGGACAGGGTCCAATGAGCAGTTCTTC
size: few; J: TRBJ1-1; V: TRBV6-2/TRBV6-3; D: -; CDR3: CASSHGFVIGGKTEAFF; DNA: TGTGCCAGCAGCCACGGGTTTGTTATCGGGGGGAAGACTGAAGCTTTCTTT
size: -; J: TRBJ1-1; V: TRBV28; D: TRBD1; CDR3: CASRPTGDERSFF; DNA: TGTGCCAGCAGACCCACAGGGGACGAGCGATCTTTCTTT
size: -; J: TRBJ2-3; V: TRBV12-3/TRBV12-4; D: -; CDR3: CASITHPSDTQYF; DNA: TGTGCCAGCATCACTCACCCCTCAGATACGCAGTATTTT
size: few; J: TRBJ1-4; V: TRBV19; D: TRBD1; CDR3: CATGQGPATNEKLFF; DNA: TGTGCCACCGGACAGGGGCCCGCAACTAATGAAAAACTGTTTTTT
size: many; J: TRBJ2-3; V: TRBV29-1; D: TRBD2; CDR3: CSVVAGVIADTQYF; DNA: TGCAGCGTTGTAGCGGGAGTAATCGCAGATACGCAGTATTTT
size: few; J: TRBJ2-7; V: TRBV11-2; D: TRBD2; CDR3: CASSFPTSGEGISYEQYF; DNA: TGTGCCAGCAGCTTCCCGACTAGCGGAGAGGGGATCTCCTACGAGCAGTACTTC
size: few; J: TRBJ2-7; V: TRBV13; D: -; CDR3: CASSPRGTTIYEQYF; DNA: TGTGCCAGCAGCCCCCGGGGCACGACTATCTACGAGCAGTACTTC
size: many; J: TRBJ2-2; V: TRBV12-3/TRBV12-4; D: -; CDR3: CASSGLSGELFF; DNA: TGTGCCAGCAGCGGACTCAGCGGGGAGCTGTTTTTT
size: many; J: TRBJ2-1; V: TRBV27; D: TRBD2; CDR3: CASSTPFTSGTYNEQFF; DNA: TGTGCCAGCAGTACACCATTCACTAGCGGAACCTACAATGAGCAGTTCTTC
size: many; J: TRBJ2-2; V: TRBV19; D: -; CDR3: CASSANPGELFF; DNA: TGTGCCAGTAGTGCGAACCCCGGGGAGCTGTTTTTT
size: -; J: TRBJ2-3; V: TRBV12-3/TRBV12-4; D: -; CDR3: CASSLYVSGDTQYF; DNA: TGTGCCAGCAGTTTGTACGTTAGCGGCGATACGCAGTATTTT
size: many; J: TRBJ2-4; V: TRBV12-3/TRBV12-4; D: -; CDR3: CASSFRVAKNIQYF; DNA: TGTGCCAGCAGTTTTCGGGTAGCCAAAAACATTCAGTACTTC
size: many; J: TRBJ2-5; V: TRBV7-9; D: -; CDR3: CASSLQGQGETQYF; DNA: TGTGCCAGCAGCTTGCAGGGTCAGGGCGAGACCCAGTACTTC
size: -; J: TRBJ2-2; V: TRBV10-3; D: -; CDR3: CATAREGGTGELFF; DNA: TGTGCCACCGCAAGGGAGGGGGGAACCGGGGAGCTGTTTTTT
size: few; J: TRBJ2-5; V: TRBV3-1; D: -; CDR3: CASSQDGGKGETQYF; DNA: TGTGCCAGCAGCCAAGATGGAGGGAAGGGAGAGACCCAGTACTTC
size: -; J: TRBJ2-3; V: TRBV7-6; D: -; CDR3: CTSSLAYRADTQYF; DNA: TGTACCAGCAGCTTAGCATACAGGGCAGATACGCAGTATTTT
size: few; J: TRBJ2-3; V: TRBV29-1; D: -; CDR3: CSVDRAGDTQYF; DNA: TGCAGCGTTGACAGGGCGGGTGATACGCAGTATTTT
size: -; J: TRBJ2-4; V: TRBV18; D: TRBD2; CDR3: CASSLTYIDQTSGIVNIQYF; DNA: TGTGCCAGCTCACTAACGTACATCGATCAGACTAGCGGGATAGTTAACATTCAGTACTTC
size: few; J: TRBJ2-1; V: TRBV20-1; D: TRBD2; CDR3: CSARKGLAGGSYNEQFF; DNA: TGCAGTGCTAGGAAGGGACTAGCGGGAGGATCTTACAATGAGCAGTTCTTC
size: many; J: TRBJ1-2; V: TRBV12-3/TRBV12-4; D: -; CDR3: CASSSGANYGYTF; DNA: TGTGCCAGCAGCTCAGGGGCGAACTATGGCTACACCTTC
size: few; J: TRBJ2-1; V: TRBV20-1; D: TRBD2; CDR3: CSASQRDNNEQFF; DNA: TGCAGTGCTAGCCAGCGGGATAACAATGAGCAGTTCTTC
size: -; J: TRBJ2-2; V: TRBV19; D: TRBD2; CDR3: CASSRLRGGTGELFF; DNA: TGTGCCAGTAGTAGACTTCGGGGGGGAACCGGGGAGCTGTTTTTT
size: once; J: TRBJ2-3; V: TRBV7-6; D: TRBD1; CDR3: CASSPTSRGHPYTDTQYF; DNA: TGTGCCAGCAGCCCTACTAGCAGGGGGCACCCATACACAGATACGCAGTATTTT
size: -; J: TRBJ2-3; V: TRBV27; D: -; CDR3: CASSPTMGDTQYF; DNA: TGTGCCAGCAGTCCCACCATGGGAGATACGCAGTATTTT
size: -; J: TRBJ2-2; V: TRBV4-1; D: TRBD2; CDR3: CASSHVDAGAGELFF; DNA: TGCGCCAGCAGCCACGTGGACGCGGGGGCCGGGGAGCTGTTTTTT